These 10 T cell receptor beta chains share one sample of origin, sequenced in a study of CD8 T cells in ankylosing spondylitis (dated by TCRdb to the late 2010s). Preparation of the library involved 5' RACE. The reads were generated on an Illumina HiSeq 2500. The public reads were run again by TCRdb, first through fastp at Q25 and then through MiXCR, and only productive beta chains were kept. Rows are combined by CDR3 protein, so each entry shows the most common genes and DNA. The sample has approximately 100,000 distinct CDR3 sequences on record, 24% of them singletons. The ten largest account for roughly 12% of the sample. Material: synovial fluid, either unsorted or a sorted T cell fraction (not recorded which). Source of these receptors: a male donor with ankylosing spondylitis.

This clonotype was counted between two and nine times. This chain uses TRBV11-1 with TRBJ2-1; 11 nucleotides align to TRBD2. The V gene end was trimmed by 5 bases and the J gene end by 1 base; junction bases not matched to a gene: 10. The CDR3 spans 18 residues. Germline V CDR1 and CDR2: SGHAT, FQDESV (reference sequence). The CDR3: CASSPYGPSGGSYNEQFF. The CDR3 DNA reads as TGTGCCAGCAGCCCTTACGGACCTAGCGGGGGGTCCTACAATGAGCAGTTCTTC.

The chain carries TRBV6-1 and TRBJ2-2, with D maybe TRBD2 (6 bases). This CDR3 spans 14 amino acids. V lost 6 bases to trimming and J lost 7 bases, with 15 bases between them. Per germline, CDR1 MNHNS and CDR2 SASEGT. The CDR3 nucleotides read TGTGCCAGCAGAAAACTAGCTCAGGACGGGGAGCTGTTTTTT. It translates to CASRKLAQDGELFF.

This clonotype appeared once. V and J are TRBV4-1 and TRBJ2-1, with 7 nucleotides matching TRBD2. CDR3 size: 15 residues. V dropped 1 base and J dropped 2; count of bases not matched to a gene: 2. Germline values: CDR1 MGHRA, CDR2 YSYEKL. CDR3 region: CASSQGGSAYNEQFF. CDR3 in DNA: TGCGCCAGCAGCCAAGGCGGGAGTGCCTACAATGAGCAGTTCTTC.

This chain uses TRBV20-1 with TRBJ2-7; D is ambiguous. This CDR3 spans 11 amino acids. V lost 6 bases, J lost 7 bases, and 13 bases lay in between. In germline, CDR1 is DFQATT, CDR2 SNEGSKA (reference sequence). CDR3 DNA sequence: TGCAGTGCGCAACCTCAGGAGGAGCAGTACTTC. Amino acid sequence: CSAQPQEEQYF.

This chain connects TRBV20-1 to TRBJ2-3, with D unresolved. Per germline, CDR1 DFQATT and CDR2 SNEGSKA (reference sequence). V was trimmed by 2 bases and J by 2 bases, leaving 8 bases between them. This CDR3 has 13 residues. The CDR3 nucleotides read TGCAGTGCTAGACCCGAATTCACAGATACGCAGTATTTT. It translates to CSARPEFTDTQYF.

The chain joins TRBV7-2 to TRBJ1-5; 8 positions agree with TRBD1. Looked up from germline, CDR1 is SGHTA and CDR2 is FQGNSA. Trimming removed 5 bases from V and 11 bases from J; junction bases left unmatched: 8. This CDR3 is built from 13 residues. This chain's CDR3 is CASSEGIQGAQHF. CDR3 nucleotides: TGTGCCAGCAGCGAAGGAATACAGGGGGCCCAGCATTTT.

The chain links TRBV6-4 to TRBJ2-3, with no clear D. CDR1 and CDR2 (germline): MRHNA, SNTAGT. V lost 3 bases to trimming and J lost 0 bases, with 4 bases between them. The CDR3 sequence is 13 residues long. CDR3 amino acids: CASSESSTDTQYF. The CDR3 DNA follows: TGTGCCAGCAGTGAATCTAGCACAGATACGCAGTATTTT.

This clonotype has a handful of counts. The genes are TRBV12-3 or TRBV12-4 and TRBJ2-1; 13 nucleotides match TRBD2. This CDR3 has 14 amino acids. Trimming at V came to 5 bases and at J to 9 bases, leaving 4 bases not matched to a gene. CDR3 DNA: TGTGCCAGCAGTCGGACTAGCGGGAGAGGTGAGCAGTTCTTC. It is translated as CASSRTSGRGEQFF.

The V and J genes are TRBV27 and TRBJ2-1; 11 nucleotides align to TRBD2. The J segment lost 0 bases and the V segment lost 6 bases, leaving 10 bases of the junction unmatched. CDR1 is MNHEY and CDR2 is SMNVEV in the germline V gene (reference sequence). This CDR3 spans 18 amino acids. As DNA, the CDR3 is TGTGCCAGCAGCCGGACTAGCGGGTCTTCAAGCTCCTACAATGAGCAGTTCTTC. This translates into CASSRTSGSSSSYNEQFF.

In this sample, this clonotype turned up many times. The genes are TRBV29-1 and TRBJ2-5, with 14 bases matching TRBD2. The CDR3 runs to 13 residues. V lost 7 bases, J lost 4 bases, and 2 bases stayed unmatched. CDR1 SQVTM and CDR2 ANQGSEA come from the germline V gene. CDR3 loop: CSGLAGGGETQYF. The DNA for the CDR3 is TGCAGCGGACTAGCGGGAGGGGGAGAGACCCAGTACTTC.